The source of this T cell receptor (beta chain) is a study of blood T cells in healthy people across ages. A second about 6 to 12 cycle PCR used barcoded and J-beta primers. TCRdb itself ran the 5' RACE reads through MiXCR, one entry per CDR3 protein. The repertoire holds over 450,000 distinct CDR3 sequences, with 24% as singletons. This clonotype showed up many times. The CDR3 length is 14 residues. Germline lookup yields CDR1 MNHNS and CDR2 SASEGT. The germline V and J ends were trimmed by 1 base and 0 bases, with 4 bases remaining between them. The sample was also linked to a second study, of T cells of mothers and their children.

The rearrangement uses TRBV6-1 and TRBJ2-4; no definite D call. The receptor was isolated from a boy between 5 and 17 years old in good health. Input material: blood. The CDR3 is CASSEGVAKNIQYF. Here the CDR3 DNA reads TGTGCCAGCAGTGAAGGTGTAGCCAAAAACATTCAGTACTTC.